The clone carrying this T cell receptor beta chain showed up many times. No antigen is known for it. Time point defined: persistent/refractory GD, antithyroid drugs over 5 years with positive TRAb. Scientists built the TCR library using RNA that was extracted from PBMCs. This entry is derived from a study of regulatory T cells in long-lasting Graves disease. Points from the study as a whole: TRBV28, TRBJ1-2 and TRBJ2-5 were segments that persistent disease favored. Having few samples may have compromised the accuracy.

The CDR3 is made up of 12 amino acids. V shed 2 bases and J shed 8 bases, with 9 bases lying between them. CDR1 is MNHNS, CDR2 SASEGT, per germline. Relying on iRepertoire HTBI primers and Arm-PCR of CDR3 regions, the team built TCR beta libraries. Per the study methods: Identified across the samples were over 50 TRBV segments and roughly 13 TRBJ segments. TCRdb processed the multiplex PCR reads anew with MiXCR; each CDR3 protein has one entry. The V and J calls were determined by TCRdb, not by the authors. The table includes a few hundred thousand distinct CDR3 sequences, around a fifth detected once.

This sequence originates from a female donor with Graves disease. The chain links TRBV6-1 to TRBJ1-2, with no clear D. Material: peripheral blood mononuclear cells (PBMCs), obtained when the disease was refractory, from a patient treated with antithyroid drugs. The DNA for the CDR3 is TGTGCCAGCAGTGAACCTCCGGGCGGCTACACCTTC. This encodes CASSEPPGGYTF.